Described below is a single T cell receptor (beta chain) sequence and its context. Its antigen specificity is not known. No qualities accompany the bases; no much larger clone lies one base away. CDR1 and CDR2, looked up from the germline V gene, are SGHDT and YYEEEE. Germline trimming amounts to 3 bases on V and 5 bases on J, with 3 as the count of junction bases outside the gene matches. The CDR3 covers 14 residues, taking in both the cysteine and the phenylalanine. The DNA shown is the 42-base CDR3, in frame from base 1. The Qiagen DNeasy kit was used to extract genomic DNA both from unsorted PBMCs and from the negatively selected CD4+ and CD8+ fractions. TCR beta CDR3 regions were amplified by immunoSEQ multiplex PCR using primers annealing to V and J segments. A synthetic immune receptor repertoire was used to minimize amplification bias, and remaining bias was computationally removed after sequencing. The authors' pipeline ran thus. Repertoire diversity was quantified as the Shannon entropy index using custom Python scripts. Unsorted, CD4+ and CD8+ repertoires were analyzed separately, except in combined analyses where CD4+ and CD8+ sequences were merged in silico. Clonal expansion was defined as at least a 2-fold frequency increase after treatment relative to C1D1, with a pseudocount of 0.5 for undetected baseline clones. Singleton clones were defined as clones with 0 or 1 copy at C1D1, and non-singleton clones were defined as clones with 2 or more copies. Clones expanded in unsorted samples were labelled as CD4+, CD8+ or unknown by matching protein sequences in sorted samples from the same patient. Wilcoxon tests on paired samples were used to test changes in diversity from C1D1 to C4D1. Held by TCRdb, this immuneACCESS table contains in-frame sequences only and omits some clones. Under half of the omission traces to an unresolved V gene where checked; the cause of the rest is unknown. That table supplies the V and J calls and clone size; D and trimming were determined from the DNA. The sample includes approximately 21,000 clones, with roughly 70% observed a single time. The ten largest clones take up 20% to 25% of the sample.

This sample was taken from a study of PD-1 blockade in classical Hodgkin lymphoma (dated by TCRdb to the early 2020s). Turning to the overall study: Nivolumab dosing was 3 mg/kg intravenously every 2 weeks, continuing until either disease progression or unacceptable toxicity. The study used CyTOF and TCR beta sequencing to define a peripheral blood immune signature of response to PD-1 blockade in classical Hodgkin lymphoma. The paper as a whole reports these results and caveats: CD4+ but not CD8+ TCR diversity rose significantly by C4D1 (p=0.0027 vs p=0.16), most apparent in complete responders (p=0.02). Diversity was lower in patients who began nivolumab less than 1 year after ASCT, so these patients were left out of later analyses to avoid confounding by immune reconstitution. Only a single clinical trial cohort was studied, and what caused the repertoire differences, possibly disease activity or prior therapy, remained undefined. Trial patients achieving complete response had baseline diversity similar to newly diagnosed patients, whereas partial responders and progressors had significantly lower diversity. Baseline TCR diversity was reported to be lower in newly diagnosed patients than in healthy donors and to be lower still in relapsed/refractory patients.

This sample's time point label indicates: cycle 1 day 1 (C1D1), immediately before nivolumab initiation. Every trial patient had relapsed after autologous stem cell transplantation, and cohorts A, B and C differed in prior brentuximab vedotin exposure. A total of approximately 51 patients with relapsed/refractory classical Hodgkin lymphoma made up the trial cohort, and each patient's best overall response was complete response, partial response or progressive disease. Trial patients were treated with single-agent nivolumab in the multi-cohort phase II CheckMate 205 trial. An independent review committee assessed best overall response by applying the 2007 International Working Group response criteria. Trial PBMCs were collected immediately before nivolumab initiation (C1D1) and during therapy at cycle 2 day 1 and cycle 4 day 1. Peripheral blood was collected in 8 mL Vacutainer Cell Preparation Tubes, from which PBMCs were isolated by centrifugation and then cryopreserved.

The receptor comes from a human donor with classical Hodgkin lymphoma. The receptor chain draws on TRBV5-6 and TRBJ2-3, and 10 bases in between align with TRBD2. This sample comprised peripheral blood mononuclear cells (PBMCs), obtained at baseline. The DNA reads TGTGCCAGCAGCTCGCTAGCGGGAGAAGATACGCAGTATTTT. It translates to CASSSLAGEDTQYF.